This T cell receptor (beta chain) was observed in a study of blood T cells in healthy people across ages. The study, taken as a whole, reports: Researchers judged that diversity estimates from one million T cells fell short of true values.

As for this clonotype: The target antigen is unknown. One end of the junction varies from germline; a read error may be responsible.

The CDR3 runs 15 residues. For the second PCR, which ran for roughly 6 to 12 cycles, a sample-barcoded 5' primer and a J-beta primer mix were used. TCRdb redid the calling of the 5' RACE reads with MiXCR, one entry per CDR3 protein. This table has under 700,000 distinct CDR3 sequences, 24% appearing once. These data also featured in a second study, about T cells of mothers and their children.

This chain uses TRBV12-3 or TRBV12-4 with TRBJ2-7; TRBD1 agrees at 9 bases. Sample: blood. The origin of this receptor is a boy between 10 and 17 years old in good health. The CDR3 coding sequence is TGTGCCGGCAGCCCTCTGAGGACAGGGGCCTACGAGCAGTACTTC. This codes for CAGSPLRTGAYEQYF.